This T cell receptor beta chain was sequenced during a study of blood T cells in healthy people across ages. Study outcomes and limitations: In older individuals, TCR beta diversity per million T cells was lower, falling roughly linearly with age. TCR beta diversity correlated strongly with naive T cell percentage.

As concerns this clonotype: Its antigen remains unidentified.

PCR was performed a second time for about 7 to 11 cycles using a sample-barcoded 5' primer and a J-beta primer mix. From the 5' RACE reads, TCRdb called clonotypes with MiXCR, one entry per CDR3 protein. The sample gives more than 500,000 distinct CDR3 sequences, roughly a quarter of which show up once; approximately 3.6% is in the top ten. CDR3 size: 16 residues. CDR1 and CDR2 from the germline V gene are SGHVS and FNYEAQ. These sequences were also reported in another study, on T cells of mothers and their children.

Sequenced sample: blood. The rearrangement joins TRBV7-6 to TRBJ2-5; D is possibly TRBD1 or TRBD2 (6 bases each). The DNA end is more similar to TRBJ2-1, so the J call may be wrong. The TCR sequence derives from a boy younger than 10 in good health. The CDR3, as DNA: TGTGCCAGCAGCTTGGGGGGCCGACCCCCCTGGGATGAGCAGTTCTTC. Encoded protein: CASSLGGRPPWDEQFF.